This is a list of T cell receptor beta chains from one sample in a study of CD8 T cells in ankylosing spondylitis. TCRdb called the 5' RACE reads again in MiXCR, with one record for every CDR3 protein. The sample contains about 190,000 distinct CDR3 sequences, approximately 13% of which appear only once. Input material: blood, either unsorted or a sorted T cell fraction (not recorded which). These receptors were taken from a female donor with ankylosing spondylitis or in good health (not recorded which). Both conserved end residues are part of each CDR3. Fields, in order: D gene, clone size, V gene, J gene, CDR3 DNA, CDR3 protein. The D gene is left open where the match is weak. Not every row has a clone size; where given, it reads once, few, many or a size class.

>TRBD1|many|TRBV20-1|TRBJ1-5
TGCAGTGCTGGGACAGGGGGTAGGGGTTATCAGCCCCAGCATTTT
CSAGTGGRGYQPQHF
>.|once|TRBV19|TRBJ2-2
TGTGTCAGTAGTATCACTAGTAGTACCGGGGAGCTGTTTTTT
CVSSITSSTGELFF
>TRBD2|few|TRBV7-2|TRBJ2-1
TGTGCCAGCAGCCATAAGACTCTAGCGGGAGGCTACAATGAGCAGTTCTTC
CASSHKTLAGGYNEQFF
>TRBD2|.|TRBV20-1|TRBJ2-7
TGCAGTGCTAGAGATCCCCTAGCGGGAGTAATCGAGCAGTACTTC
CSARDPLAGVIEQYF
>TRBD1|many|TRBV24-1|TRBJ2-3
TGTGCCACCAGTGATCCTATCCGGACAGGGGATAAGGCAGATACGCAGTATTTT
CATSDPIRTGDKADTQYF
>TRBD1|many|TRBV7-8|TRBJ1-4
TGTGCCAGCAGCCCACAGGGGGCGACTAATGAAAAACTGTTTTTT
CASSPQGATNEKLFF
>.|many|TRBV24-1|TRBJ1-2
TGTGCCACCAGTGACCCCCAGGGGAACTATGGCTACACCTTC
CATSDPQGNYGYTF
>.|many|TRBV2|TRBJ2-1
TGTGCCAGCAGTGCCGTCATTAATGAGCAGTTCTTC
CASSAVINEQFF
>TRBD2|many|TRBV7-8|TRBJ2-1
TGTGCCAGCAGCTTAGGTAGCGGGAGGTCACATGAGCAGTTCTTC
CASSLGSGRSHEQFF
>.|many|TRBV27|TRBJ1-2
TGTGCCAGCAGGGTACAGGGAGTTGGAAGAGATGGCTACACCTTC
CASRVQGVGRDGYTF
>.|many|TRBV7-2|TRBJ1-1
TGTGCCAGCAGCTTACGACAGGCGAACACTGAAGCTTTCTTT
CASSLRQANTEAFF
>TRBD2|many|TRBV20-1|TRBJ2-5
TGCAGTGCTAGTTCGCTAGCGGCAACCCAAGAGACCCAGTACTTC
CSASSLAATQETQYF
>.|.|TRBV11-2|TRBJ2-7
TGTGCCAGCAGCTTAGTCGTTTTCGGATACGAGCAGTACTTC
CASSLVVFGYEQYF
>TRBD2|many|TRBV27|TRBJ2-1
TGTGCCAGCAGTTTCCCCAAGGGCGGGGGAAACAATGAGCAGTTCTTC
CASSFPKGGGNNEQFF
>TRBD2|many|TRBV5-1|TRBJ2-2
TGCGCCAGCAGCTCCGGACTAGCGGGGTCCACCGGGGAGCTGTTTTTT
CASSSGLAGSTGELFF
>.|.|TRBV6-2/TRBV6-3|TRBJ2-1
TGTGCCAGCAACAACAGGGAAATGGGGAGGAATGAGCAGTTCTTC
CASNNREMGRNEQFF
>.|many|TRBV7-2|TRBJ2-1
TGTGCCAGCAGCTTAGCGGTATCAGGGAGTGGCCCAGGGAATGAGCAGTTCTTC
CASSLAVSGSGPGNEQFF
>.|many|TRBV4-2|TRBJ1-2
TGTGCCAGCAGCCCCGGCGATGATTATGGCTACACCTTC
CASSPGDDYGYTF
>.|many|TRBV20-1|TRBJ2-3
TGCAGTGCTACCCAACCAGATACGCAGTATTTT
CSATQPDTQYF
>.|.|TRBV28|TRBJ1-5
TGTGCCAGCAGTTTATGGGAGGGAGACAATCAGCCCCAGCATTTT
CASSLWEGDNQPQHF
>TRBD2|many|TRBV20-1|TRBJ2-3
TGCAGTGCTAGAGCGGGGACTAGGGCTGATACGCAGTATTTT
CSARAGTRADTQYF
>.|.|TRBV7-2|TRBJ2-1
TGTGCCAGCAGCTTCCCCCCGGGTGAGCAGTTCTTC
CASSFPPGEQFF
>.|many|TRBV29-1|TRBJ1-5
TGCAGCGTCGGGGACAGCAATCAGCCCCAGCATTTT
CSVGDSNQPQHF
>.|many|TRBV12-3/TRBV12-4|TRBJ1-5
TGTGCCAGCGGCTTGAATCAGCCCCAGCATTTT
CASGLNQPQHF
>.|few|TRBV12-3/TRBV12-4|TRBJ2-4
TGTGCCAGCAGTCCGGGGACTTCGAAAAGCGTTCAGTACTTC
CASSPGTSKSVQYF